This T cell receptor beta chain was obtained from a study of graft-versus-host responses after intestinal transplantation. Overall study context: Anti-thymocyte globulin induction was given to all recipients, followed by tacrolimus and steroids for 2 to 3 years.

The CDR3 loop spans 14 amino acids. J was trimmed by 6 bases and V by 2 bases; bases with no gene match: 0. Germline V gene lookup returns CDR1 SGHTA and CDR2 FQGTGA. This table comes from immunoSEQ multiplex PCR, and its TCRdb copy is limited to in-frame clones, with some not included. Of about 15,000 clones listed, 33% were seen once; the top ten hold more than 3%. Comment on this clone: The sample contains more than one DNA sequence encoding this CDR3.

V gene TRBV7-3 combines with J gene TRBJ2-7; TRBD2 matches 14 bases. The receptor was derived from a human patient who received an intestinal transplant. This material consisted of alloreactive CD4+ T cells from a mixed lymphocyte reaction culture, taken before intestinal transplant. Noted subset: CFSE-low proliferating T cells sorted from roughly 6-day pre-transplant mixed lymphocyte reaction (GvH or HvG direction). CDR3 nucleotide sequence: TGTGCCAGCAGCTTAGGGACTAGCGGGAGCGAGCAGTACTTC. As protein: CASSLGTSGSEQYF.